This TCR beta chain was sequenced in a study of T-cell memory formation after mild COVID-19. Study results and caveats: Day 15 to 85 contractors were CD4/CD8 balanced; later expanders leaned CD4+. Most CD4+ clones that shrank were in CM and EM, while CD8+ ones turned up in EMRA.

TCRdb re-derived calls from the 5' RACE reads in MiXCR, one entry per CDR3 protein. The sample shows about 250,000 distinct CDR3 sequences, less than 20% of them seen only once. The ends were cut back, 5 bases at V and 0 bases at J, with 16 bases in the middle. This CDR3 is built from 16 residues. Germline V CDR1 and CDR2: MNHEY, SVGAGI. This clonotype has more than one count but fewer than ten. Its antigen is undetermined. The specimen was PBMCs or a T cell subset sorted from them (not recorded which). The clonotype was recovered from an adult woman who had mild COVID-19 (a few samples of this study predate the infection). Cell type and time point are not known. The chain recombines TRBV6-5 with TRBJ1-2; D ambiguous. CDR3 in amino acids: CASSRKGRIANYGYTF. In nucleotides, the CDR3 is TGTGCCAGCAGTCGGAAGGGTCGGATAGCTAACTATGGCTACACCTTC.